These 4 T cell receptor beta chains were all obtained from the same sample, sequenced in a study of human T cells and chemical hapten exposure. TCRdb fed the RACE reads into MiXCR, producing one record per CDR3 protein. Among 370,000 or so distinct CDR3 sequences listed, about 4.4% were seen once. Time point specified: patch test 1, 2 weeks after DPC sensitization. The treatment here: therapeutic diphenylcyclopropenone sensitization with weekly scalp DPC. The material sequenced was whole blood, taken in connection with sensitization to the hapten diphenylcyclopropenone (DPC). The receptors shown here come from a woman in her forties or fifties with alopecia areata. Some clones in this sample may be carry-over from other donors' samples.

This clonotype was counted a few times. V gene TRBV9 combines with J gene TRBJ2-5, with D hard to call. Trimming removed 0 bases from V and 4 bases from J, with 10 bases in between. In germline, CDR1 is SGDLS, CDR2 YYNGEE. CDR3 length equals 14 residues. CDR3 residues: CASSVAGWTETQYF. Here the CDR3 DNA reads TGTGCCAGCAGCGTAGCCGGATGGACAGAGACCCAGTACTTC.

This clonotype occurred a few times. One junction end disagrees with the germline gene, perhaps due to a read error. The chain links TRBV11-2 to TRBJ2-7; 7 bases align to TRBD1. This CDR3 has 14 amino acids. Looked up from germline, CDR1 is SGHAT and CDR2 is FQNNGV. CDR3 protein: CASTLQGPFAEQYF. DNA of the CDR3: TGTGCCAGCACCTTACAGGGGCCGTTCGCCGAGCAGTACTTC.

This clonotype appeared many times. V gene TRBV6-5 combines with J gene TRBJ1-6, with D unclear. Trimming removed 5 bases from V and 10 bases from J, with 15 bases in between. Germline lookup yields CDR1 MNHEY and CDR2 SVGAGI. This CDR3 has 14 amino acids. CDR3 nucleotide sequence: TGTGCCAGCAGTCCACGGTCCGGGAGGTCACCCCTCCACTTT. Translating gives CASSPRSGRSPLHF.

Concerning this clonotype: This is likely a read error, given that the CDR3 carries no conserved phenylalanine or tryptophan at its end. The chain combines TRBV9 with TRBJ1-5, with TRBD1 identical over 7 bases. There are 14 residues in the CDR3. CDR1 and CDR2 (germline): SGDLS, YYNGEE. Losses at the gene ends were 0 bases for V and 7 bases for J; bases not matched to a gene: 4. The CDR3 DNA is TGTGCCAGCAGCGTAGCAGGGGGAGGACAGCCCCAGCATTCT. It specifies CASSVAGGGQPQHS.